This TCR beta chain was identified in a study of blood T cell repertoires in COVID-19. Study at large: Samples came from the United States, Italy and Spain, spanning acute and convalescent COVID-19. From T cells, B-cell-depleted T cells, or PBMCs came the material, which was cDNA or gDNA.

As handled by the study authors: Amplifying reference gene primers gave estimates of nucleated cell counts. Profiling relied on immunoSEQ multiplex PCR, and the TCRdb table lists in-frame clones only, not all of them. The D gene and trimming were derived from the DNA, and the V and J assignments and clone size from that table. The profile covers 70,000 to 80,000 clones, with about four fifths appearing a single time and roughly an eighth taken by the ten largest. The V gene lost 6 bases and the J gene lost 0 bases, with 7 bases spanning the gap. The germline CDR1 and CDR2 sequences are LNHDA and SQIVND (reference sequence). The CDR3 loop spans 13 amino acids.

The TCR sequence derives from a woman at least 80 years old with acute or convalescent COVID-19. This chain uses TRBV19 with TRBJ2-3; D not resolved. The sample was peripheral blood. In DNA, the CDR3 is TGTGCCAGTAGACAATCTAGCACAGATACGCAGTATTTT. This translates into CASRQSSTDTQYF.